Shown below are 15 T cell receptor beta chains from a single sample sequenced in a study of graft-versus-host responses after intestinal transplantation. Libraries were prepared by immunoSEQ multiplex PCR; TCRdb keeps only in-frame clonotypes and omits some of them. There are approximately 130,000 clones in the sample; approximately 94% occur only once, and around 0.16% lies in the top ten. No antigen has been identified for these receptors. The sample in question was unstimulated CD4+ T cells sorted from spleen or lymph node cells, obtained before intestinal transplant. The receptors originated from a human donor who received an intestinal transplant.

The chain uses TRBV27 and TRBJ1-2; 9 bases line up with TRBD1. J gave up 8 bases and V 5 bases, and 6 bases lay outside the gene matches. The CDR3 totals 13 residues. Germline V CDR1 and CDR2: MNHEY, SMNVEV (reference sequence). CDR3 DNA sequence: TGTGCCAGCAGTCCTCGGACAGGGGAAGGCTACACCTTC. Its translation: CASSPRTGEGYTF.

V and J are TRBV2 and TRBJ1-3; D is possibly TRBD1 (6 bases). The germline V gene encodes CDR1 SNHLY and CDR2 FYNNEI. Trimming shortened V by 9 bases and J by 4 bases, and 16 bases separated the two germline ends. CDR3 length equals 14 residues. CDR3: CARGGPGNGNTIYF. Here the CDR3 DNA reads TGTGCCAGAGGGGGGCCGGGGAACGGAAACACCATATATTTT.

This clone occurred once. The chain employs TRBV5-4 and TRBJ1-4; D is ambiguous. Trimming removed 5 bases from V and 0 bases from J, with 14 bases in between. The CDR3 covers 16 residues. Germline-derived CDR1 and CDR2 are SGHNT and YYREEE (reference sequence). In DNA form, the CDR3 reads TGTGCCAGCAGTAACCAAGGCCCCACAACTAATGAAAAACTGTTTTTT. Encoded protein: CASSNQGPTTNEKLFF.

In nucleotides, the CDR3 is TGTGCCAGCAGTTACCTAGCCTACACCTACGAGCAGTACTTC. Amino acid sequence: CASSYLAYTYEQYF. This chain links TRBV6-6 with TRBJ2-7; the D gene is possibly TRBD2 (5 bases). Germline loops: CDR1 MNHNY, CDR2 SVGAGI (reference sequence). The V gene lost 2 bases and the J gene lost 2 bases, with 10 bases spanning the gap. The CDR3 is made up of 14 amino acids.

V and J are TRBV5-6 and TRBJ1-2, with TRBD1 identical over 8 bases. CDR3 length: 14 amino acids. Germline V gives CDR1 SGHDT, CDR2 YYEEEE. V lost 3 bases, J lost 5 bases, and 6 bases stayed unmatched. The CDR3 DNA sequence: TGTGCCAGCAGCTCTGACAGGGGACAGTATGGCTACACCTTC. Its translation: CASSSDRGQYGYTF.

This chain joins TRBV18 and TRBJ2-7, with D perhaps TRBD1 (5 bases). Germline-derived CDR1 and CDR2 are KGHSH and LQKENI. The V and J ends lost 3 bases and 2 bases respectively, with 8 bases between them. CDR3 length equals 13 residues. The CDR3: CASSPTGPYEQYF. The CDR3 nucleotides are TGTGCCAGCTCACCCACAGGCCCCTACGAGCAGTACTTC.

This clone is a singleton in its sample. V usage is TRBV5-6 and J usage is TRBJ2-2; D may be TRBD1 or TRBD2 (5 bases each). The CDR3 totals 15 residues. The V end was cut by 0 bases, the J end by 5 bases, with 11 bases between. The germline V gene has CDR1 SGHDT and CDR2 YYEEEE. The CDR3 here is CASSLVSGLTGELFF. CDR3 in DNA: TGTGCCAGCAGCTTGGTTTCGGGGCTGACCGGGGAGCTGTTTTTT.

This chain connects TRBV11-3 to TRBJ1-6, with D possibly matching TRBD1 (5 bases). The CDR3 has 15 residues. The germline V gene has CDR1 SGHNT and CDR2 YENEEA. The V and J ends lost 1 base and 7 bases respectively, with 11 bases between them. The CDR3 spells CASSLGNRLNSPLHF. The CDR3 coding sequence is TGTGCCAGCAGCTTAGGGAACAGGCTCAATTCACCCCTCCACTTT.

The chain links TRBV30 to TRBJ2-2, with TRBD2 identical over 10 bases. V lost 3 bases and J lost 3; bases outside the gene matches: 7. The CDR3 spans 16 residues. Germline-derived CDR1 and CDR2 are GTSNPN and SVGIG (reference sequence). The CDR3 sequence is CAWSVGLASYTGELFF. In DNA, the CDR3 is TGTGCCTGGAGCGTGGGACTAGCGAGTTACACCGGGGAGCTGTTTTTT. The full variable domain, its missing parts supplied by reference TRBV30 and TRBJ2-2, is SQTIHQWPATLVQPVGSPLSLECTVEGTSNPNLYWYRQAAGRGLQLLFYSVGIGQISSEVPQNLSASRPQDRQFILSSKKLLLSDSGFYLCAWSVGLASYTGELFFGEGSRLTVL.

This CDR3 is CASSLDQGQVRQTQYF. The CDR3 DNA sequence: TGTGCCAGCAGCTTAGATCAGGGACAGGTTAGGCAGACCCAGTACTTC. This chain connects TRBV7-6 to TRBJ2-5, with 8 nucleotides matching TRBD1. CDR3 length equals 16 residues. CDR1 is SGHVS, CDR2 FNYEAQ, per germline. Trimming took 1 base from V and 6 from J; bases not matched to a gene: 10. Based on the CDR3 plus reference TRBV7-6 and TRBJ2-5, the full variable domain is GAGVSQSPRYKVTKRGQDVALRCDPISGHVSLYWYRQALGQGPEFLTYFNYEAQQDKSGLPNDRFSAERPEGSISTLTIQRTEQRDSAMYRCASSLDQGQVRQTQYFGPGTRLLVL.

J is TRBJ2-5 and V is TRBV4-2, with 15 bases that match TRBD2. V dropped 6 bases and J dropped 0; count of bases not matched to a gene: 5. The CDR3 loop spans 17 amino acids. Per the germline V gene, CDR1 is LGHNA and CDR2 is YNFKEQ. This CDR3 reads CASRSGTSGGYQETQYF. The DNA for the CDR3 is TGTGCCAGCAGGTCCGGGACTAGCGGGGGGTACCAAGAGACCCAGTACTTC.

The DNA of the CDR3 is TGTGCCAGCAGCTTCTCAGGGGCCGGGGCCAACGTCCTGACTTTC. This codes for CASSFSGAGANVLTF. The chain recombines TRBV5-4 with TRBJ2-6; tentative D call: TRBD1 (6 bases). CDR3 length equals 15 residues. Germline CDR1 and CDR2: SGHNT and YYREEE (reference sequence). With 2 bases removed from V and 4 bases from J, the gap between germline ends came to 10 bases.

The J gene is TRBJ2-3, the V gene TRBV5-1; D remains unclear. This CDR3 has 15 amino acids. Germline V lookup: CDR1 SGHRS, CDR2 YFSETQ. V lost 2 bases and J 4 bases, leaving 14 bases between the germline ends. The chain's CDR3 is CASSFQLTPPDTQYF. DNA for the CDR3: TGCGCCAGCAGCTTTCAACTAACCCCCCCAGATACGCAGTATTTT. Full variable domain (missing parts from reference TRBV5-1 and TRBJ2-3): KAGVTQTPRYLIKTRGQQVTLSCSPISGHRSVSWYQQTPGQGLQFLFEYFSETQRNKGNFPGRFSGRQFSNSRSEMNVSTLELGDSALYLCASSFQLTPPDTQYFGPGTRLTVL.

This chain connects TRBV19 to TRBJ1-2; D possibly corresponds to TRBD1 (5 bases). CDR1 and CDR2 (germline): LNHDA, SQIVND (reference sequence). The CDR3 runs 12 residues. With 3 bases removed from V and 8 bases from J, the gap between germline ends came to 10 bases. CDR3 coding DNA: TGTGCCAGTAGTATGCCAGGGTTCGGCTACACCTTC. Translating it yields CASSMPGFGYTF.

The chain has TRBV6-1 and TRBJ1-2; TRBD1 is a possible D gene (5 bases). This CDR3 region has 12 residues. The germline V and J ends were trimmed by 10 bases and 5 bases, with 14 bases remaining between them. Germline V gene lookup returns CDR1 MNHNS and CDR2 SASEGT. CDR3 sequence reads: CATKEGPYGYTF. The CDR3 bases are TGTGCCACCAAGGAGGGACCTTATGGCTACACCTTC.